Below, 18 T cell receptor beta chains from the same sample are listed, as sequenced in a study of CXCR3-negative and CXCR3-positive naive CD8 T cells. Study observations and caveats: Naive CXCR3-positive cells had TRB CDR3s more hydrophobic than those of CXCR3-negative naive cells.

For these receptors, no antigen is known. Libraries were UMI-labeled 5' RACE TRB cDNA. TCRdb reprocessed the 5' RACE reads and reports one entry per CDR3 protein, with no DNA. This sample's clone table lists about 90,000 distinct CDR3 sequences. What was sequenced was naive CXCR3+ CD8+ T cells from blood. Noted subset: CD45RO-CCR7+CD27+CD95- naive CD8+ T cells expressing CXCR3 (TNR3+). These receptors came from a human donor in good health. Some clones in this sample may be carry-over from other donors' samples.

The V and J genes are TRBV28 and TRBJ2-7; TCRdb indicates TRBD1, and absent DNA this call remains unverified. CDR1 and CDR2 from the germline V gene are MDHEN and SYDVKM. This CDR3 has 13 amino acids. The CDR3 is CASNPGQYYEQYF.

V gene TRBV3-1 combines with J gene TRBJ2-1; TCRdb's D call of TRBD1 is untestable without DNA. CDR1 LGHDT and CDR2 YNNKEL come from the germline V gene (reference sequence). This CDR3 has 15 residues. This CDR3 is CASSPDGNSYNEQFF.

The chain is built from TRBV7-2 and TRBJ2-3. CDR1 and CDR2 (germline): SGHTA, FQGNSA. The CDR3 loop spans 12 amino acids. CDR3 in amino acids: CASSLHAGTQYF.

The genes are TRBV5-5 and TRBJ2-1; TCRdb proposes TRBD2, but this gene call is untestable without DNA. This CDR3 has 17 amino acids. Germline values: CDR1 SGHKS, CDR2 YYEKEE (reference sequence). CDR3 sequence reads: CASSLHPGTSGGNEQFF.

The V gene is TRBV29-1, the J gene TRBJ2-1; TCRdb calls TRBD2, which cannot be checked without DNA. The germline gives CDR1 SQVTM, CDR2 ANQGSEA. This CDR3 is 13 amino acids long. The CDR3 reads CSAAGGLYNEQFF.

This chain's CDR3 is CASSFSRGQETQYF. This sequence joins TRBV5-6 and TRBJ2-5; checking the TCRdb D call of TRBD1 is not possible without DNA. The CDR3 runs to 14 residues. In germline, CDR1 is SGHDT, CDR2 YYEEEE.

V usage is TRBV27 and J usage is TRBJ2-7; TCRdb's D gene call, TRBD1, goes unchecked for lack of DNA. Per the germline V gene, CDR1 is MNHEY and CDR2 is SMNVEV (reference sequence). The CDR3 sequence is 15 residues long. The CDR3 region is CASSPSGTGFYEQYF.

CDR3 sequence: CASSYGQSYEQYF. The chain uses TRBV6-5 and TRBJ2-7. CDR1 is MNHEY, CDR2 SVGAGI, per germline. The CDR3 is made up of 13 amino acids.

The CDR3 is CASSSRDKEPTDTQYF. This chain links TRBV28 with TRBJ2-3; TCRdb reports TRBD1, a call that lacks DNA to check it against. The CDR3 spans 16 residues. CDR1 and CDR2 from the germline V gene are MDHEN and SYDVKM.

CDR3 region: CASSFRRYGETQYF. The chain combines TRBV28 with TRBJ2-5. CDR3 length: 14 amino acids. The V gene's germline CDR1 is MDHEN and CDR2 SYDVKM.

The rearrangement links TRBV14 to TRBJ2-7; no DNA is available, so the TRBD1 call from TCRdb remains unchecked. Germline CDR1 is SGHDN and CDR2 is FVKESK. The CDR3 is 13 amino acids. The CDR3 protein is CASSHRQVYEQYF.

The chain carries TRBV6-5 and TRBJ2-1; the TCRdb D gene call, TRBD2, has no DNA to confirm it. The CDR3 spans 16 residues. Germline loops: CDR1 MNHEY, CDR2 SVGAGI. This chain's CDR3 is CASSPTSGTSYNEQFF.

The chain joins TRBV12-3 or TRBV12-4 to TRBJ2-7. The CDR3 has 11 amino acids. The CDR3 here is CASSLNHEQYF.

The chain combines TRBV5-1 with TRBJ2-7. The CDR3 has 12 amino acids. CDR1 and CDR2 from the germline V gene are SGHRS and YFSETQ. The CDR3 loop reads CASSLEGYEHYF.

This chain joins TRBV27 and TRBJ2-1; the D gene TCRdb calls, TRBD1, cannot be checked with no DNA. CDR3 length equals 16 residues. The germline CDR1 and CDR2 sequences are MNHEY and SMNVEV (reference sequence). CDR3 residues: CASSLMMSLSGNEQFF.

The gene calls are TRBV7-9 and TRBJ1-4; TCRdb's D call, TRBD1, is unchecked because there is no DNA. From germline, CDR1 is SEHNR and CDR2 FQNEAQ (reference sequence). CDR3 length: 14 residues. CDR3 protein: CASRSGTGDEKLLF.

V and J are TRBV9 and TRBJ1-1; there is no DNA to check the TCRdb D call of TRBD1. The CDR3 runs to 14 residues. The germline CDR1 and CDR2 sequences are SGDLS and YYNGEE. The chain's CDR3 is CASSGTGSFTEAFF.

V usage is TRBV25-1 and J usage is TRBJ1-2; TCRdb gives TRBD1 as the D gene, but with no DNA this cannot be confirmed. The CDR3 has 16 residues. The germline gives CDR1 MGHDK, CDR2 SYGVNS. The chain's CDR3 is CASSAWTGSFQNGYTF.